Listed below are T cell receptor beta chains from one sample, sequenced in a study of neurological immune-mediated disorders. TCRdb reanalysed the 5' RACE reads using MiXCR and keeps one entry per CDR3 protein. Among fewer than 85,000 distinct CDR3 sequences, approximately 4.6% were seen once, and the ten largest hold 2% to 2.5%. Sample: PBMCs. Every receptor here comes from a woman between 65 and 79 years old with multiple sclerosis. CDR3s include the opening cysteine and the closing phenylalanine or tryptophan. A D gene is named only where the DNA matches it firmly. Clone size, where shown, is once, few, many, or a class for clones that have expanded.

TRBV10-1	many	TRBJ2-7	TRBD2	CASSEWSSGNYEQYF	TGCGCCAGCAGTGAGTGGTCTAGCGGAAACTACGAGCAGTACTTC
TRBV7-2	many	TRBJ2-3	-	CASSQPDTQYF	TGTGCCAGCAGCCAGCCAGATACGCAGTATTTT
TRBV20-1	many	TRBJ1-2	-	CSARDSLWNGYGYTF	TGCAGTGCTAGAGATTCTCTCTGGAACGGCTATGGCTACACCTTC
TRBV7-3	few	TRBJ2-5	-	CASSQSRTETQYF	TGTGCCAGCAGCCAATCTCGAACGGAGACCCAGTACTTC
TRBV20-1	few	TRBJ2-3	-	CSARDPGRSSTDTQYF	TGCAGTGCTAGAGATCCAGGACGGAGTTCCACAGATACGCAGTATTTT
TRBV7-2	many	TRBJ1-2	TRBD1	CASSFQQGYYGYTF	TGTGCCAGCAGCTTTCAACAGGGGTACTATGGCTACACCTTC
TRBV5-1	-	TRBJ2-3	-	CVSSYSDTQYF	TGCGTCAGCAGCTATTCTGATACGCAGTATTTT
TRBV7-9	many	TRBJ2-3	TRBD2	CASSSAGDATDTQYF	TGTGCCAGCAGTTCAGCGGGAGATGCAACAGATACGCAGTATTTT
TRBV7-2	-	TRBJ2-5	TRBD2	CASITGSSGNQETQYF	TGTGCCAGCATCACCGGCTCTAGCGGTAACCAAGAGACCCAGTACTTC
TRBV7-2	few	TRBJ1-1	TRBD1	CASSSVRGRDTEAFF	TGTGCCAGCAGCTCTGTCAGGGGGCGTGACACTGAAGCTTTCTTT
TRBV7-9	many	TRBJ1-2	-	CASSLKTNYGYTF	TGTGCCAGCAGCTTGAAAACTAACTATGGCTACACCTTC
TRBV7-3	many	TRBJ2-1	TRBD2	CASSPTSGGARNNEQFF	TGTGCCAGCAGCCCGACTAGCGGGGGGGCCCGGAACAATGAGCAGTTCTTC
TRBV11-2	many	TRBJ1-2	-	CASSPERYRRGGGYTF	TGTGCCAGCAGCCCAGAGAGATATAGGAGAGGGGGTGGCTACACCTTC
TRBV11-1	many	TRBJ2-3	-	CASSLFGGNTDTQYF	TGTGCCAGCAGCTTATTCGGCGGGAACACAGATACGCAGTATTTT
TRBV24-1	many	TRBJ1-5	-	CATSGGDSNQPQHF	TGTGCCACCAGTGGAGGAGATAGCAATCAGCCCCAGCATTTT
TRBV5-1	many	TRBJ1-1	-	CASSLGVGQEAFF	TGCGCCAGCAGCTTGGGTGTGGGTCAGGAAGCTTTCTTT
TRBV5-1	-	TRBJ2-7	-	CASSPGSPGPYEQYF	TGCGCCAGCAGCCCGGGAAGTCCAGGGCCCTACGAGCAGTACTTC
TRBV5-1	many	TRBJ2-5	-	CASSLGFGQQETQYF	TGCGCCAGCAGCTTGGGTTTTGGACAGCAAGAGACCCAGTACTTC
TRBV12-3/TRBV12-4	few	TRBJ2-1	TRBD1	CASRPGTGYGEQFF	TGTGCCAGCAGACCTGGGACAGGGTACGGTGAGCAGTTCTTC
TRBV6-2/TRBV6-3	-	TRBJ1-5	-	CASSYSAGNGNQPQHF	TGTGCCAGCAGTTACTCGGCAGGGAATGGCAATCAGCCCCAGCATTTT
TRBV2	-	TRBJ2-7	-	CASSVQRSYYEQYF	TGTGCCAGCAGTGTTCAACGCTCCTACTACGAGCAGTACTTC
TRBV7-6	many	TRBJ1-2	-	CASSPGRVFYGYTF	TGTGCCAGCAGCCCCGGCAGGGTATTCTATGGCTACACCTTC
TRBV6-2/TRBV6-3	many	TRBJ2-1	TRBD2	CASSHRSGVSYNEQFF	TGTGCCAGCAGCCACAGGAGCGGGGTCTCCTACAATGAGCAGTTCTTC
TRBV5-1	few	TRBJ2-3	TRBD1	CASSAGQGSVTDTQYF	TGCGCCAGCAGCGCGGGACAGGGGTCGGTCACAGATACGCAGTATTTT
TRBV20-1	many	TRBJ1-1	-	CSARQGATNTEAFF	TGCAGTGCTAGACAGGGAGCTACTAACACTGAAGCTTTCTTT
TRBV6-1	many	TRBJ2-7	TRBD1	CATSGTGDYEQYF	TGTGCCACCTCCGGGACAGGGGATTACGAGCAGTACTTC
TRBV3-1	many	TRBJ2-3	TRBD2	CASSQDLTGGPWDTQYF	TGTGCCAGCAGCCAAGATCTCACGGGAGGGCCCTGGGATACGCAGTATTTT
TRBV20-1	many	TRBJ2-3	-	CRERTDTQYF	TGCAGAGAGCGTACAGATACGCAGTATTTT
TRBV6-5	many	TRBJ2-1	-	CASSYRSGRRNEQFF	TGTGCCAGCAGTTACAGGTCCGGGAGACGAAATGAGCAGTTCTTC
TRBV7-2	many	TRBJ2-3	-	CASSLRALGADTQYF	TGTGCCAGCAGCTTAAGGGCCCTCGGGGCAGATACGCAGTATTTT
TRBV9	-	TRBJ1-4	-	CASSLRQNTNEKLFF	TGTGCCAGCAGCCTTCGACAGAATACTAATGAAAAACTGTTTTTT
TRBV5-1	-	TRBJ2-5	TRBD2	CASSEASGGTQYF	TGCGCCAGCAGCGAGGCAAGCGGGGGGACCCAGTACTTC
TRBV6-6	many	TRBJ2-3	-	CASLSAGSTDTQYF	TGTGCCAGCCTGTCGGCGGGGAGCACAGATACGCAGTATTTT
TRBV5-1	-	TRBJ1-1	-	CASSLAGDTEAFF	TGCGCCAGCAGCTTGGCCGGGGATACTGAAGCTTTCTTT
TRBV20-1	many	TRBJ2-7	-	CSAEGGAGAAYEQYF	TGCAGTGCCGAGGGCGGCGCAGGCGCGGCCTACGAGCAGTACTTC
TRBV7-2	few	TRBJ2-1	TRBD2	CASSSTSINEQFF	TGTGCCAGCAGCTCGACTAGCATAAATGAGCAGTTCTTC
TRBV27	many	TRBJ2-5	-	CASSGHTHQTQYF	TGTGCCAGCAGTGGGCATACACACCAGACCCAGTACTTC